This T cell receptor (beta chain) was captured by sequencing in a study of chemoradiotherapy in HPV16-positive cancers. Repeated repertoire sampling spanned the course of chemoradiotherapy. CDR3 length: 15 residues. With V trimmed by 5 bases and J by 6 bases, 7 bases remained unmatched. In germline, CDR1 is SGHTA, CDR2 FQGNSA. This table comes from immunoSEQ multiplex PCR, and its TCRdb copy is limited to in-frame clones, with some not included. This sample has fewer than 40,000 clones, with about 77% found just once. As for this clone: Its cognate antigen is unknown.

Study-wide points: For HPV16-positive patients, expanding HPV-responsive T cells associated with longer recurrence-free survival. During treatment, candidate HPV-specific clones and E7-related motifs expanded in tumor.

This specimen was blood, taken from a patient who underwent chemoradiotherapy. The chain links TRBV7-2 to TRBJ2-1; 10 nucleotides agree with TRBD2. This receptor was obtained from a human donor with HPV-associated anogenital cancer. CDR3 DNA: TGTGCCAGCAGCCTTCAGTCTAGCGGGGGCAATGAGCAGTTCTTC. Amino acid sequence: CASSLQSSGGNEQFF.